A selection of T cell receptor beta chains follows, all from one sample in a study of cytomegalovirus exposure and HLA in healthy donors. Generated by immunoSEQ multiplex PCR, the TCRdb table keeps only in-frame clones and is missing some. Among some 150,000 clones listed, 70% to 85% were seen once. The source material was PBMCs. All receptors derive from a man younger than 40 in good health and CMV-seropositive. Both conserved end residues are trimmed from each CDR3.

j_call cdr3_length v_call cdr3_aa
TRBJ2-2 14 TRBV7-8 ASSLGVFRNTGELF
TRBJ2-4 13 TRBV27 ASRETSGAKNIQY
TRBJ2-2 12 TRBV5-4 ASSLGTGAGELF
TRBJ1-3 13 TRBV11-2 ASSDRGASGNTIY
TRBJ1-3 14 TRBV7-8 ASSLALTGDGNTIY
TRBJ1-6 12 TRBV7-9 ASSQGQDSSPLH
TRBJ2-1 13 TRBV19 ASSTGLAGGNEQF
TRBJ1-2 13 TRBV18 ASSPGSKADYGYT
TRBJ1-1 13 TRBV9 ASSVDWARSTEAF
TRBJ2-1 13 TRBV4-1 ASSPGQAMGNEQF